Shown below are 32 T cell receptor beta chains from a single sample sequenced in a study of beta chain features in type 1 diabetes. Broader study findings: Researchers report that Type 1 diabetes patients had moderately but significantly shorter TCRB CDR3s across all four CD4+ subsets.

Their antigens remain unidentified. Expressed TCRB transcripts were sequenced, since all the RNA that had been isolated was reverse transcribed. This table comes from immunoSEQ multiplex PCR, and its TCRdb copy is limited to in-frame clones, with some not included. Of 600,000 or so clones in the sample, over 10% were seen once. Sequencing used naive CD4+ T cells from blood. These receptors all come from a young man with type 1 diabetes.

CDR3 sequence reads: CASSLPGTGGGNTIYF. DNA for the CDR3: TGTGCCAGCAGCCTACCTGGGACAGGGGGGGGAAACACCATATATTTT. This sequence joins TRBV11-2 and TRBJ1-3; 11 bases align to TRBD1. J lost 4 bases, V lost 5 bases, and 7 bases had no gene match. Germline CDR1 and CDR2: SGHAT and FQNNGV. This CDR3 spans 16 amino acids.

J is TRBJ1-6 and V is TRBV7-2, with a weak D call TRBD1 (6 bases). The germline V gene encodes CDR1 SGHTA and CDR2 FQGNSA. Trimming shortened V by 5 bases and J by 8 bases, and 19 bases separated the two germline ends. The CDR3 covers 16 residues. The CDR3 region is CASSPGETVGYSPLHF. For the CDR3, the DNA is TGTGCCAGCAGCCCAGGGGAGACAGTCGGCTATTCACCCCTCCACTTT.

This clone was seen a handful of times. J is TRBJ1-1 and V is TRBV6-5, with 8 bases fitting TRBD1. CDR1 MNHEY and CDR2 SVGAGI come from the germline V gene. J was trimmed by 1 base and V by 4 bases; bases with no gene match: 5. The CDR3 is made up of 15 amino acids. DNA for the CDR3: TGTGCCAGCAGTTCTATCGACAGGGGGAACACTGAAGCTTTCTTT. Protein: CASSSIDRGNTEAFF.

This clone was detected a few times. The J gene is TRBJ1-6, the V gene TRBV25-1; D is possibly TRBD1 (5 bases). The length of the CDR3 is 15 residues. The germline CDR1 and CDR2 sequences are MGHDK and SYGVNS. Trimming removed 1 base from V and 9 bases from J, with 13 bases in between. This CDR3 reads CASSESGRVGSPLHF. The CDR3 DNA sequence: TGTGCCAGCAGTGAATCGGGCAGGGTGGGTTCACCCCTCCACTTT.

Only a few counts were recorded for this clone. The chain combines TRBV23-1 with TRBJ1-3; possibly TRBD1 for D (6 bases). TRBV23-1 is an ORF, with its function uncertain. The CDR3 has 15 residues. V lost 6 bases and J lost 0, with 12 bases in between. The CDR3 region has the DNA TGCGCCAGCAGCCGGACAGCTAGCTCTGGAAACACCATATATTTT. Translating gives CASSRTASSGNTIYF.

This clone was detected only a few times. CDR3 sequence: CASSISTGNEQFF. The CDR3 nucleotides are TGTGCCAGTAGTATATCGACGGGTAATGAGCAGTTCTTC. V gene TRBV19 combines with J gene TRBJ2-1; D is unclear. This CDR3 comprises 13 residues. Trimming left V 2 bases short and J 7 bases short, with 9 bases between. CDR1 LNHDA and CDR2 SQIVND come from the germline V gene (reference sequence).

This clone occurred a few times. The CDR3 is CASSLGTGYLSSYNSPLHF. CDR3 DNA: TGTGCCAGCTCACTGGGGACAGGATATTTGAGCTCCTATAATTCACCCCTCCACTTT. The chain couples TRBV18 to TRBJ1-6; the match to TRBD1 covers 8 bases. The J segment lost 0 bases and the V segment lost 4 bases, leaving 11 bases of the junction unmatched. The CDR3 consists of 19 residues. Germline V gene lookup returns CDR1 KGHSH and CDR2 LQKENI. Full variable domain (missing parts from reference TRBV18 and TRBJ1-6): NAGVMQNPRHLVRRRGQEARLRCSPMKGHSHVYWYRQLPEEGLKFMVYLQKENIIDESGMPKERFSAEFPKEGPSILRIQQVVRGDSAAYFCASSLGTGYLSSYNSPLHFGNGTRLTVT.

The CDR3 DNA reads TGTGCCAGTAGTAGGGAAGGGCAATTCTATGGCTACACCTTC. It specifies CASSREGQFYGYTF. This chain joins TRBV19 and TRBJ1-2; D is unresolved. Germline values: CDR1 LNHDA, CDR2 SQIVND (reference sequence). Between the trimmed V and J ends, which lost 4 bases and 4 bases, there was a span of 13 bases. This CDR3 is 14 amino acids long.

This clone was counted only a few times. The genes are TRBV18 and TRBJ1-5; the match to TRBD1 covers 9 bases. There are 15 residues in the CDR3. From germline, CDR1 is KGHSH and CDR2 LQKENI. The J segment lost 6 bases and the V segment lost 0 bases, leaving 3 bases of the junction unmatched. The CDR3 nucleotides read TGTGCCAGCTCACCACCGGGACAGGGTCGTCAGCCCCAGCATTTT. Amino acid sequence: CASSPPGQGRQPQHF. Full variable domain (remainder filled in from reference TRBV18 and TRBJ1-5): NAGVMQNPRHLVRRRGQEARLRCSPMKGHSHVYWYRQLPEEGLKFMVYLQKENIIDESGMPKERFSAEFPKEGPSILRIQQVVRGDSAAYFCASSPPGQGRQPQHFGDGTRLSIL.

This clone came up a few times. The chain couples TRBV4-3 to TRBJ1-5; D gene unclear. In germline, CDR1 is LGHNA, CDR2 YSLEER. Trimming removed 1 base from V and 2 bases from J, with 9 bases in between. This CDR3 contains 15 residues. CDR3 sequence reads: CASSQGSAGNQPQHF. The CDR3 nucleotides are TGCGCCAGCAGCCAAGGATCTGCTGGCAATCAGCCCCAGCATTTT.

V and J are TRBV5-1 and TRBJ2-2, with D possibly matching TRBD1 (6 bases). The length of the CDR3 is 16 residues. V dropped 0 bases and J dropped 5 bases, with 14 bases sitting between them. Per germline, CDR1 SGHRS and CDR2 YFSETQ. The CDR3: CASSLARQGKTGELFF. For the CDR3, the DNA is TGCGCCAGCAGCTTGGCCCGGCAGGGGAAAACCGGGGAGCTGTTTTTT.

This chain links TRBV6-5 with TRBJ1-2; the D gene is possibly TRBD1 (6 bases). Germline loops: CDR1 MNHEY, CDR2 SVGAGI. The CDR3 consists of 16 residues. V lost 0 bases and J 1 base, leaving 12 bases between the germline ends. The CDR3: CASSYSNTGLNYGYTF. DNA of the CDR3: TGTGCCAGCAGTTACTCGAATACAGGGCTTAACTATGGCTACACCTTC.

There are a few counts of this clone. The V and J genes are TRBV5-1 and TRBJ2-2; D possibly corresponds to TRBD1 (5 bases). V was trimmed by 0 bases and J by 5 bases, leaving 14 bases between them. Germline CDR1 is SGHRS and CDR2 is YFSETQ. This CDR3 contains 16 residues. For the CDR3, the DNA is TGCGCCAGCAGCTTGGATCCTGGGGCGGAGACCGGGGAGCTGTTTTTT. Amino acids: CASSLDPGAETGELFF.

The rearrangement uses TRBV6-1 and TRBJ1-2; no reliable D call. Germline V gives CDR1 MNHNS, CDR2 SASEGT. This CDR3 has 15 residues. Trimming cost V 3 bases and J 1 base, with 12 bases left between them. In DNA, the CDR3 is TGTGCCAGCAGTGACTCCCCCGGGATTAACTATGGCTACACCTTC. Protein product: CASSDSPGINYGYTF.

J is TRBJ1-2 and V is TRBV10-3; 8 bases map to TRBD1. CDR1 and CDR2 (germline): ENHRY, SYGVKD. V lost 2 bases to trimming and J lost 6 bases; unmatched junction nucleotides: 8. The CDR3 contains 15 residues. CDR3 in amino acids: CAISEPQGAIDGYTF. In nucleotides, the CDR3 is TGTGCCATCAGTGAGCCGCAGGGGGCGATCGATGGCTACACCTTC.

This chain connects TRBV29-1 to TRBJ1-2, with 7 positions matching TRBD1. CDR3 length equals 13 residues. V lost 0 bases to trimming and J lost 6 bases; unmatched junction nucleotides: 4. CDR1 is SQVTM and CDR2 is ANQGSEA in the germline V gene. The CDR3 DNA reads TGCAGCGTTGAAGACCTGACAGGGAATGGCTACACCTTC. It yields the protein CSVEDLTGNGYTF. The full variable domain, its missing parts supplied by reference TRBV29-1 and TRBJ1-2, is SAVISQKPSRDICQRGTSLTIQCQVDSQVTMMFWYRQQPGQSLTLIATANQGSEATYESGFVIDKFPISRPNLTFSTLTVSNMSPEDSSIYLCSVEDLTGNGYTFGSGTRLTVV.

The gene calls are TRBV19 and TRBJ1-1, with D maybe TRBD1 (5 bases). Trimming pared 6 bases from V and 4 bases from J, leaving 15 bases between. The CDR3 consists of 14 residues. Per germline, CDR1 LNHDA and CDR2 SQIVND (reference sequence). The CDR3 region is CASSPGVGVTEAFF. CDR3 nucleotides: TGTGCCAGTAGCCCAGGCGTGGGGGTCACTGAAGCTTTCTTT.

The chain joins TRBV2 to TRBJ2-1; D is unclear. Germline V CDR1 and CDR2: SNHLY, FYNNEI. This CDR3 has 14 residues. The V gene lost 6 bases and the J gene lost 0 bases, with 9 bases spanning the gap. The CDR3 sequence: CASRPPSSYNEQFF. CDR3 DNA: TGTGCCAGCAGACCCCCGAGCTCCTACAATGAGCAGTTCTTC.

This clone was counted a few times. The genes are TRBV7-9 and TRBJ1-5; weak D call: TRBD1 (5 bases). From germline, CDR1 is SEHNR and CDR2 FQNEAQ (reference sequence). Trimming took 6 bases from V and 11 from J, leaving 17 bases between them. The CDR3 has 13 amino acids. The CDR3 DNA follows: TGTGCCAGCAGTTCAGGGTGGGACGAGTCCCAGCATTTT. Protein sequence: CASSSGWDESQHF.

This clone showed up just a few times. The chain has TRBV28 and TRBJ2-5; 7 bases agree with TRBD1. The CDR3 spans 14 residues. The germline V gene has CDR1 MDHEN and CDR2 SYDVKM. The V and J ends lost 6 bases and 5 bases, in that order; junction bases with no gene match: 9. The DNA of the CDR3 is TGTGCCAGCAGATTAACAGGGGATTGGGAGACCCAGTACTTC. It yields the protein CASRLTGDWETQYF.

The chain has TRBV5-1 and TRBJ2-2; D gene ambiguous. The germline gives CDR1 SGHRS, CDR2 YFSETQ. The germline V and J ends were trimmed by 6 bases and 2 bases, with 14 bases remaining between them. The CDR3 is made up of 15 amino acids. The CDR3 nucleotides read TGCGCCAGCATCCCGGCCCTGCACAACACCGGGGAGCTGTTTTTT. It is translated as CASIPALHNTGELFF.

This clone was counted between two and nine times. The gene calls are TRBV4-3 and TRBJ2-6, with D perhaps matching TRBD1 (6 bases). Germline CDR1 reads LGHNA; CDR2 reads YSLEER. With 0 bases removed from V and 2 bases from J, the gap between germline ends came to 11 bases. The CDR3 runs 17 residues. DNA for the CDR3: TGCGCCAGCAGCCAAGATCCGAGGACAGCTGGGGCCAACGTCCTGACTTTC. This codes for CASSQDPRTAGANVLTF.

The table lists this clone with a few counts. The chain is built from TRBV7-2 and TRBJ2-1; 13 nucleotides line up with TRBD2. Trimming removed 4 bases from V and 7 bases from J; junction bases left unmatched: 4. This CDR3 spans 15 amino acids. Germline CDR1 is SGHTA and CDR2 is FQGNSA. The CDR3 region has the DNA TGTGCCAGCAGCTCAACTAGCGGGGGGGCGAATGAGCAGTTCTTC. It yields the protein CASSSTSGGANEQFF.

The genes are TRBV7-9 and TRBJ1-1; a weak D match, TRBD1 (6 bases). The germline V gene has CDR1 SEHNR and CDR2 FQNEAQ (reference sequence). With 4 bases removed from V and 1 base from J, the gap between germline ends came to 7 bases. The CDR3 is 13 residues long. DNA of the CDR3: TGTGCCAGCAGCTCAGGGGAGAACACTGAAGCTTTCTTT. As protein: CASSSGENTEAFF.

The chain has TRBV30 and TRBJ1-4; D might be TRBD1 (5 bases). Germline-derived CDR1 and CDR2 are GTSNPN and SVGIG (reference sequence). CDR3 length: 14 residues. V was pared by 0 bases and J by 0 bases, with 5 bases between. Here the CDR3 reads CAWSVRATNEKLFF. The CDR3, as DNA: TGTGCCTGGAGTGTCAGGGCAACTAATGAAAAACTGTTTTTT.

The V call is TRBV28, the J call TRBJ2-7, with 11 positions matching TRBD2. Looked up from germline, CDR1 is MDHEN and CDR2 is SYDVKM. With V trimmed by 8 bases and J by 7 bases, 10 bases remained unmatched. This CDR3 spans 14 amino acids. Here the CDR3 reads CASLRTSGLREQYF. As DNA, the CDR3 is TGTGCCAGCCTTCGGACTAGCGGGTTGCGGGAGCAGTACTTC.

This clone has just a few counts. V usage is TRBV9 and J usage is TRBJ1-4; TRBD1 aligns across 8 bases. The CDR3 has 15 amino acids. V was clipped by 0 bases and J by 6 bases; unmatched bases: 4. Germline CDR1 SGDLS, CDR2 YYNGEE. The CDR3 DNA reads TGTGCCAGCAGCGTAGAAGGACAGGGCTATGAAAAACTGTTTTTT. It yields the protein CASSVEGQGYEKLFF. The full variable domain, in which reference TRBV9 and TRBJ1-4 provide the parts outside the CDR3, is DSGVTQTPKHLITATGQRVTLRCSPRSGDLSVYWYQQSLDQGLQFLIQYYNGEERAKGNILERFSAQQFPDLHSELNLSSLELGDSALYFCASSVEGQGYEKLFFGSGTQLSVL.

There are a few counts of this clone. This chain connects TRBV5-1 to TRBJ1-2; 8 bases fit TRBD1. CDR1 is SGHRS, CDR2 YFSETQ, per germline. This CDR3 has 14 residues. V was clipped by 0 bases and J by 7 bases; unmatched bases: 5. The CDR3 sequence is CASSLGRGRTGYTF. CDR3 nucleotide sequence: TGCGCCAGCAGCTTGGGCAGGGGGCGGACTGGCTACACCTTC.

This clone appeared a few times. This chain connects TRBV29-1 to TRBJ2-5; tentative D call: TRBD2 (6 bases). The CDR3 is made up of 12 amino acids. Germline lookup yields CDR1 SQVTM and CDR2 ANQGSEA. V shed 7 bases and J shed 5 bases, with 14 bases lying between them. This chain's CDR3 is CSAGGESETQYF. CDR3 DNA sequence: TGCAGCGCCGGAGGGGAAAGCGAGACCCAGTACTTC.

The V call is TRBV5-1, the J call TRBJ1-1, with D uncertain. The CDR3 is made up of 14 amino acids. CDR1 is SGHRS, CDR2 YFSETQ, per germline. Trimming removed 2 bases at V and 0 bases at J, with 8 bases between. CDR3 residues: CASSLVSLNTEAFF. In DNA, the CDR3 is TGCGCCAGCAGCTTAGTCAGCTTGAACACTGAAGCTTTCTTT.

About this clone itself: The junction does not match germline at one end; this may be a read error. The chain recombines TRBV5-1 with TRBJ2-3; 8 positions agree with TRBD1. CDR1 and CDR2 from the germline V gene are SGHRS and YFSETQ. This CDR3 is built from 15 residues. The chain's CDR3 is CASSLVGQGTDTQYF. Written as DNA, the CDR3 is TGCGCCAGCAGCTTGGTAGGACAGGGCACGGATACGCAGTATTTT.

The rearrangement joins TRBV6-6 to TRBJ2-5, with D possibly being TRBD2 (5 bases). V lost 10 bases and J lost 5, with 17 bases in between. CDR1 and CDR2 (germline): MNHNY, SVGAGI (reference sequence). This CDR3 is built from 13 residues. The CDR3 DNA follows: TGTGCCACCGAATCGGGTTTAGCGGAGACCCAGTACTTC. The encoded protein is CATESGLAETQYF.